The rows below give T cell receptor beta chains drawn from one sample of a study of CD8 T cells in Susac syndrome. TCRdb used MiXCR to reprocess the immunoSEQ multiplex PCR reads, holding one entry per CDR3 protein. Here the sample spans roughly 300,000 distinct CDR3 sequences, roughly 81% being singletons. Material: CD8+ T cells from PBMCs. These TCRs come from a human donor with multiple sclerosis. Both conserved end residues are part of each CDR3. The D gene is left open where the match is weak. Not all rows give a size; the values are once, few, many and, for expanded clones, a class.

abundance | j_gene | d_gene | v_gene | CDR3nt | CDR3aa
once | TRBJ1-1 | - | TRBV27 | TGTGCCAGCAGTCCATACCAGGGTATGATGGAAGCTTTCTTT | CASSPYQGMMEAFF
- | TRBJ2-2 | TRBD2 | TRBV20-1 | TGCAGTGCTAGGGGCCTAGCGGGATCGGGACAAATCCTCACCGGGGAGCTGTTTTTT | CSARGLAGSGQILTGELFF
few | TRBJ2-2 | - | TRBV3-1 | TGTGCCAGCAGCTTATCTCGCCGGGAGCTGTTTTTT | CASSLSRRELFF
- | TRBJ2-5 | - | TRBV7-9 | TGTGCCAGCAGCCATAGTAAAGAGACCCAGTACTTC | CASSHSKETQYF
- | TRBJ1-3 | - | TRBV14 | TGTGCCAGCAGCCAAGAGAAGGGCTTCTCTGGAAACACCATATATTTT | CASSQEKGFSGNTIYF
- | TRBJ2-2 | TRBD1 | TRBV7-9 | TGTGCCAGCAGCCTGAGGGGGACAGTTCTGTTTTTT | CASSLRGTVLFF
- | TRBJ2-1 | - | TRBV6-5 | TGTGCCAGCAGTTTGGGATTTCTCAATGAGCAGTTCTTC | CASSLGFLNEQFF
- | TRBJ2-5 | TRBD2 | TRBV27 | TGTGCCAGCAGTTTGACTAGCGGGAGGCAAGAGACCCAGTACTTC | CASSLTSGRQETQYF
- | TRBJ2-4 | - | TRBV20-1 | TGCAGTGCTAGAGACGTGCATTTCAAAAACATTCAGTACTTC | CSARDVHFKNIQYF
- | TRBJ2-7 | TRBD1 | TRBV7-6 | TGTGCCAGCAGCTTAGTAACAGGGGACGAGCAGTACTTC | CASSLVTGDEQYF
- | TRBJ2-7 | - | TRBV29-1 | TGCAGCGTTGAAATGAGCGGCCAGTACGAGCAGTACTTC | CSVEMSGQYEQYF
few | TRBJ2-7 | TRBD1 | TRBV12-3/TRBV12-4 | TGTGCCAGCACCTCCCCGGGACAGGGAGTCCACGAGCAGTACTTC | CASTSPGQGVHEQYF
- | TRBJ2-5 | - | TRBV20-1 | TGCAGTGCTAGTGGGGGGTACCAAGAGACCCAGTACTTC | CSASGGYQETQYF
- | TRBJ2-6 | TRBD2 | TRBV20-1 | TGCACCTCGAGACAGGGAACGGGACTAGCGTCTGGGGCCAACGTCCTGACTTTC | CTSRQGTGLASGANVLTF
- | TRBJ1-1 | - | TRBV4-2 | TGTGCCAGCAGCCAGGGGGACCGGGGGCTCATGAACACTGAAGCTTTCTTT | CASSQGDRGLMNTEAFF
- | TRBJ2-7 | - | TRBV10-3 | TGTGCCATCGGCGTCGGGTACGAGCAGTACTTC | CAIGVGYEQYF
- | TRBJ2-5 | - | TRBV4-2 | TGTGCCAGCAGCCAAGTGGCAGACCTAAGGGAGACCCAGTACTTC | CASSQVADLRETQYF
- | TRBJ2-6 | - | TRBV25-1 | TGTGCCAGCAGCCCCAGGAGCAGGGGAAGGTCTGGGGCCAACGTCCTGACTTTC | CASSPRSRGRSGANVLTF
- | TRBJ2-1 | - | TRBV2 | TGTGCCAGACTTGGGCATGAGCAGTTCTTC | CARLGHEQFF
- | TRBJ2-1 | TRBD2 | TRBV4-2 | TGTGCCAGCAGCGCCAGGACTAGCGGGAGGTTGAATGAGCAGTTCTTC | CASSARTSGRLNEQFF
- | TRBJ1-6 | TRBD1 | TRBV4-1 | TGCGCCAGCAGCCAAGAACGGACAGGGGACTATTCACCCCTCCACTTT | CASSQERTGDYSPLHF
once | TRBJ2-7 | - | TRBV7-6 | TGTGCCAGCAGCTTCCCAAGTAGCTCCTACGAGCAGTACTTC | CASSFPSSSYEQYF
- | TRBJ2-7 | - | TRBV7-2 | TGTGCCAGCAGCTTAGCGGACACCCGCTACGAGCAGTACTTC | CASSLADTRYEQYF
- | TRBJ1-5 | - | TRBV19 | TGTGCCAGTACCTCCCTCCAGGAGGCAGAGGAGTTTTATAGCAATCAGCCCCAGCATTTT | CASTSLQEAEEFYSNQPQHF
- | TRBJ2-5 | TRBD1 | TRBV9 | TGTGCCAGCAGCGTTGGGGACAGGGGAGCAGAGACCCAGTACTTC | CASSVGDRGAETQYF
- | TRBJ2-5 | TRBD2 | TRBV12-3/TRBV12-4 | TGTGCCAGCAGTTCGACTAGCGGGAGTGGAGATACCCAGTACTTC | CASSSTSGSGDTQYF
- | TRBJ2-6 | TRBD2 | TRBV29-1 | TGCAGCGTAGCGGCGGGAGTGTCTGGGGCCAACGTCCTGACTTTC | CSVAAGVSGANVLTF
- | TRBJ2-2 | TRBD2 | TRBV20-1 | TGCAGTGCTAGACTAGCGGGGACCCACACCGGGGAGCTGTTTTTT | CSARLAGTHTGELFF
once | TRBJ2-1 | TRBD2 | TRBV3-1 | TGTGCCAGCAGCCGACGACTAGCGGCGGAGGTCTTCTACAATGAGCAGTTCTTC | CASSRRLAAEVFYNEQFF
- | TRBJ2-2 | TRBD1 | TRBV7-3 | TGTGCCAGCAGCTTTTCGTTCGGACAGGGTACCGGCGGGGAGCTGTTTTTT | CASSFSFGQGTGGELFF
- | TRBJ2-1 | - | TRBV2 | TGTGCCAGCAGTGAATATGCTAGTCCTGCCTACAATGAGCAGTTCTTC | CASSEYASPAYNEQFF
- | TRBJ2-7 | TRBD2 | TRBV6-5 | TGTGCCAGCAGTTACGGGACTAGTGACTACGAGCAGTACTTC | CASSYGTSDYEQYF
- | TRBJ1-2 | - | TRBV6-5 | TGTGCCAGCAGTTATGGAAGAGGCTACACCTTC | CASSYGRGYTF
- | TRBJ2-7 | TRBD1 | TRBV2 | TGTGCCGTACACCGAGGGACAGCCCCCCACGAGCAGTACTTC | CAVHRGTAPHEQYF
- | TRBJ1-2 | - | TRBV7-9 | TGTGCCAGCAGCTTAGATCCGGTTAAGCGGGGCTACACCTTC | CASSLDPVKRGYTF
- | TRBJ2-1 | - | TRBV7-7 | TGTGCTAGCAGCTTAGCTTTTAGCTACGAGCAGTTCTTC | CASSLAFSYEQFF
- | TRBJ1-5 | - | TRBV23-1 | TGCGCCAGCAGTCAATATCCAAATTTCATTATATACCGGGGCCATCAGCCCCAGCATTTT | CASSQYPNFIIYRGHQPQHF
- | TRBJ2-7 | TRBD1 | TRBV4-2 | TGTGCCAGCAGCCAAATGGACAGGCCTCTCTCCGAGCAGTACTTC | CASSQMDRPLSEQYF
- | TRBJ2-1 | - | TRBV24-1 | TGTGCCACCAGTCACTGGAATGAGCAGTTCTTC | CATSHWNEQFF
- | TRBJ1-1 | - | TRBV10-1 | TGCGCCAGCAGTGAGTCGAGGAGGACTGAAGCTTTCTTT | CASSESRRTEAFF
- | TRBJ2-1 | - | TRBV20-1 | TGCAGTGCTAGAATAGGTAGCTCCTACAATGAGCAGTTCTTC | CSARIGSSYNEQFF
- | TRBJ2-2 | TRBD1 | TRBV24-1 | TGTGCCACCAGTGACCGGGACAGCCTGAACACCGGGGAGCTGTTTTTT | CATSDRDSLNTGELFF
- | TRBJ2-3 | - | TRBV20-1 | TGCAGTGCTTCCCCGACTAGTAGCGTTAGCCCCACAGATACGCAGTATTTT | CSASPTSSVSPTDTQYF
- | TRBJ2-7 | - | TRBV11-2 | TGTGCCAGCAGCTTAGATCAAAGTTTCGAGCAGTACTTC | CASSLDQSFEQYF
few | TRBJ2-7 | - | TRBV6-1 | TGTGCCAGCAGTTGGGAAGGGGCCTACGAGCAGTACTTC | CASSWEGAYEQYF
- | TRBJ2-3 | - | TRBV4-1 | TGCGCCAGCAGCCTTTGGTCGGGCCGGGATACGCAGTATTTT | CASSLWSGRDTQYF
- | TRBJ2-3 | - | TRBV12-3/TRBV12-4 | TGTGCCAGCAGTTTAGCGGACACCACCACAGATACGCAGTATTTT | CASSLADTTTDTQYF
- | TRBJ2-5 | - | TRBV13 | TGTGCCAGCAGCACTCGGGCGGAGACCCAGTACTTC | CASSTRAETQYF
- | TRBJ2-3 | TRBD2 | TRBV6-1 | TGTGCCAGCAGAATACTAGCGGGAGTTGATACGCAGTATTTT | CASRILAGVDTQYF
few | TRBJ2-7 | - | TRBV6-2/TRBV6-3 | TGTGCCAGCAGTTACGGCGGCGAGCAGTACTTC | CASSYGGEQYF
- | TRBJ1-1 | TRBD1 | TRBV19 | TGTGCCAGTAGTTACCGGGACAGGGCCACTGAAGCTTTCTTT | CASSYRDRATEAFF
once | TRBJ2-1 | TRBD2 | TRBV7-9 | TGTGCCAGCAGCTTAACCGGGAGGGCCTCCCCCTCCTACAATGAGCAGTTCTTC | CASSLTGRASPSYNEQFF
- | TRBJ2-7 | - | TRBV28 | TGTGCCAGCAGTTTATTTCGTGGGGGTGCAGGGAACGAGCAGTACTTC | CASSLFRGGAGNEQYF
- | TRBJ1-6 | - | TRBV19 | TGTGCCAGTAGTATAATGTCGGAGCAGGAACTCCACTTT | CASSIMSEQELHF
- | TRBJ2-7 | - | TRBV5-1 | TGCGCCAGCAGCTTGGCGGGGCACTACGAGCAGTACTTC | CASSLAGHYEQYF
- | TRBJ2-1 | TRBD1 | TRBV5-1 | TGCGCCAGCAGCTTGGGGACAGGGGGCGCATATGAGCAGTTCTTC | CASSLGTGGAYEQFF
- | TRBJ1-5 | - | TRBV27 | TGTGCCAGCAGTTTGGGCAGGAGTAGCAATCAGCCCCAGCATTTT | CASSLGRSSNQPQHF
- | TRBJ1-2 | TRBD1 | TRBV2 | TGTGCCAGCATACCGGACAGGGCAGAAGGTGGCTACACCTTC | CASIPDRAEGGYTF
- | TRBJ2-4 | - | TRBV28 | TGTGCCAGCAGTTTTTACCTCACCTCCTCCAAAAACATTCAGTACTTC | CASSFYLTSSKNIQYF